The rows below give T cell receptor beta chains drawn from one sample of a study of blood T cell repertoires in COVID-19. The repertoire was sequenced with immunoSEQ multiplex PCR; TCRdb's copy has only in-frame clones and lacks some. Of roughly 100,000 clones detected, about 86% appear once; the ten largest clones hold 30% to 45%. The sample was peripheral blood. The receptor source for this set is a man aged 80 or over with acute or convalescent COVID-19. The CDR3 runs from the conserved cysteine through the conserved F or W. Each record gives: CDR3 protein, J gene, V gene.

cdr3_aa: CASSLPDRMRETQYF
j_call: TRBJ2-5
v_call: TRBV28

cdr3_aa: CASSAQGLVNNEQFF
j_call: TRBJ2-1
v_call: TRBV2

cdr3_aa: CASSFKGQLNTEAFF
j_call: TRBJ1-1
v_call: TRBV13

cdr3_aa: CASSVTEVNEQFF
j_call: TRBJ2-1
v_call: TRBV2

cdr3_aa: CASSIVRFSNQPQHF
j_call: TRBJ1-5
v_call: TRBV19

cdr3_aa: CASSQGGGGLNEQFF
j_call: TRBJ2-1
v_call: TRBV5-4

cdr3_aa: CASSRLGYYEQYF
j_call: TRBJ2-7
v_call: TRBV7-2

cdr3_aa: CASSMRVGTGRDNEQFF
j_call: TRBJ2-1
v_call: TRBV19

cdr3_aa: CASSLIEGNTGELFF
j_call: TRBJ2-2
v_call: TRBV5-1

cdr3_aa: CASSLVGTGTMNTEAFF
j_call: TRBJ1-1
v_call: TRBV27

cdr3_aa: CASSSFTDTQYF
j_call: TRBJ2-3
v_call: TRBV7-2